What follows are 19 T cell receptor beta chains derived from one specimen sequenced in a study of blood T cells in healthy people across ages. Sample-barcoded 5' priming and a J-beta primer mix drove a second PCR of roughly 7 to 11 cycles. From the 5' RACE reads, TCRdb called clonotypes with MiXCR, one entry per CDR3 protein. The data show 870,000 or so distinct CDR3 sequences, with 29% seen just once and approximately 15% held by the top ten. Material for sequencing was blood. The receptors stem from a woman older than 75 in good health.

This clonotype was picked up many times. The chain recombines TRBV5-1 with TRBJ2-1; the D call may be TRBD1 or TRBD2 (5 bases each). The CDR3 loop spans 23 amino acids. Germline CDR1 SGHRS, CDR2 YFSETQ. Trimming removed 4 bases from V and 3 bases from J, with 38 bases in between. The CDR3 is CASSGNRRGAARGINQLYNEQFF. The CDR3 coding sequence is TGCGCCAGCAGCGGGAACAGGCGTGGGGCCGCTCGGGGTATTAACCAACTCTACAATGAGCAGTTCTTC.

The chain uses TRBV13 and TRBJ2-7; D gene unclear. V lost 5 bases and J 6 bases, leaving 11 bases between the germline ends. This CDR3 is 12 amino acids long. The germline CDR1 and CDR2 sequences are PRHDT and FYEKMQ (reference sequence). CDR3 coding DNA: TGTGCCAGCAGCCAGGAAAGAGGCGAGCAGTACTTC. It specifies CASSQERGEQYF.

CDR3 loop: CSARSSPLPREQYF. CDR3 DNA sequence: TGCAGTGCTAGGTCTTCCCCTCTACCGCGCGAGCAGTACTTC. The chain joins TRBV20-1 to TRBJ2-7, with D unresolved. V lost 3 bases, J lost 6 bases, and 18 bases lay in between. CDR1 is DFQATT and CDR2 is SNEGSKA in the germline V gene (reference sequence). CDR3 size: 14 residues.

The chain employs TRBV20-1 and TRBJ2-5; 9 bases are a match to TRBD2. The CDR3 covers 15 residues. The germline V gene has CDR1 DFQATT and CDR2 SNEGSKA (reference sequence). V lost 6 bases to trimming and J lost 5 bases; unmatched junction nucleotides: 13. CDR3 sequence: CSANSFRGRGETQYF. In nucleotides, the CDR3 is TGCAGTGCCAACTCCTTCCGCGGGAGGGGGGAGACCCAGTACTTC.

The gene calls are TRBV6-2 or TRBV6-3 and TRBJ2-2, with D tentatively TRBD1 (7 bases). Germline V lookup: CDR1 MNHEY, CDR2 SVGEGT. Trimming took off 6 bases at V and 5 bases at J, with 19 bases between the two ends. The CDR3 extends over 16 amino acids. Here the CDR3 DNA reads TGTGCCAGCAGGCCATGGGCAGGGGGGCGGACCGGGGAGCTGTTTTTT. Its protein is CASRPWAGGRTGELFF.

Many counts were recorded for this clonotype. The CDR3 region is CSASLEPETQYF. The CDR3 nucleotides read TGCAGTGCTAGTCTCGAGCCAGAGACCCAGTACTTC. The chain couples TRBV20-1 to TRBJ2-5; D call uncertain. This CDR3 contains 12 residues. CDR1 is DFQATT, CDR2 SNEGSKA, per germline (reference sequence). V was trimmed by 3 bases and J by 4 bases, leaving 9 bases between them.

The chain carries TRBV6-5 and TRBJ1-1; D gene unclear. V lost 0 bases, J lost 0 bases, and 11 bases lay in between. This CDR3 comprises 16 residues. CDR1 is MNHEY and CDR2 is SVGAGI in the germline V gene. In DNA, the CDR3 is TGTGCCAGCAGTTACTCGAGGTCCGAGGTGAACACTGAAGCTTTCTTT. It yields the protein CASSYSRSEVNTEAFF.

This clonotype was detected only a few times. The V call is TRBV2, the J call TRBJ2-3; the match to TRBD2 covers 9 bases. Per the germline V gene, CDR1 is SNHLY and CDR2 is FYNNEI. J lost 0 bases, V lost 4 bases, and 8 bases had no gene match. The CDR3 is 17 residues long. CDR3 region: CASSVQTTSGSTDTQYF. DNA of the CDR3: TGTGCCAGCAGTGTACAAACGACTAGCGGCAGCACAGATACGCAGTATTTT. Complete variable domain (other parts from reference TRBV2 and TRBJ2-3): EPEVTQTPSHQVTQMGQEVILRCVPISNHLYFYWYRQILGQKVEFLVSFYNNEISEKSEIFDDQFSVERPDGSNFTLKIRSTKLEDSAMYFCASSVQTTSGSTDTQYFGPGTRLTVL.

This clonotype was observed a handful of times. V is TRBV5-4 and J is TRBJ2-5, with a possible D match to TRBD2 (6 bases). This CDR3 has 13 amino acids. V dropped 2 bases and J dropped 11 bases, with 16 bases sitting between them. CDR1 and CDR2 from the germline V gene are SGHNT and YYREEE (reference sequence). In DNA form, the CDR3 reads TGTGCCAGCAGCTTACCACTAGCCAATGAGCAGTACTTC. It specifies CASSLPLANEQYF.

This clonotype was recorded many times. The chain joins TRBV7-9 to TRBJ1-4; TRBD1 aligns across 10 bases. CDR3 size: 14 residues. V dropped 3 bases and J dropped 8; count of bases not matched to a gene: 3. Germline-derived CDR1 and CDR2 are SEHNR and FQNEAQ (reference sequence). For the CDR3, the DNA is TGTGCCAGCAGCTTGGGACAGGGGCGAGAAAAACTGTTTTTT. As protein: CASSLGQGREKLFF.

Comments on this clonotype: With a much larger clone just one base away, this may be a read error. The chain combines TRBV20-1 with TRBJ1-1; D is unclear. V lost 4 bases, J lost 1 base, and 16 bases lay in between. The CDR3 spans 15 residues. CDR1 is DFQATT and CDR2 is SNEGSKA in the germline V gene (reference sequence). CDR3 loop: CSATIDPTPNTEAFF. CDR3 sequence (DNA): TGCAGTGCTACGATCGACCCCACCCCGAACACTGAAGCTTTCTTT.

This chain joins TRBV7-2 and TRBJ1-2; tentatively, D is TRBD1 (5 bases). CDR1 and CDR2 from the germline V gene are SGHTA and FQGNSA. The V end lost 3 bases, the J end lost 6 bases, and 14 bases lay between the germline ends. The CDR3 has 14 residues. CDR3 loop: CASSFSGDGNGYTF. For the CDR3, the DNA is TGTGCCAGCAGCTTCTCGGGGGACGGGAATGGCTACACCTTC.

The rearrangement joins TRBV5-1 to TRBJ2-5, with D possibly TRBD1 on 5 matching bases. Germline CDR1 is SGHRS and CDR2 is YFSETQ. This CDR3 has 14 amino acids. The germline V and J ends were trimmed by 4 bases and 4 bases, with 14 bases remaining between them. CDR3 sequence: CASSTGVSGETQYF. Here the CDR3 DNA reads TGCGCCAGCAGCACAGGAGTATCAGGAGAGACCCAGTACTTC.

The table lists this clonotype with many counts. The rearrangement joins TRBV29-1 to TRBJ2-5; possibly TRBD2 for D (5 bases). The V end was cut by 1 base, the J end by 2 bases, with 11 bases between. The germline V gene encodes CDR1 SQVTM and CDR2 ANQGSEA. The length of the CDR3 is 14 residues. The CDR3 nucleotides are TGCAGCGTTGAAGGCGGGTTTGGGCAAGAGACCCAGTACTTC. It translates to CSVEGGFGQETQYF.

This clonotype came up once. The V and J genes are TRBV12-3 or TRBV12-4 and TRBJ2-3, with 11 bases fitting TRBD2. V gave up 7 bases and J gave up 5 bases; unmatched junction bases: 11. The CDR3 is made up of 16 amino acids. The CDR3: CASTDSGLAVEDTQYF. CDR3 nucleotides: TGTGCCAGCACTGATTCGGGACTAGCGGTGGAAGATACGCAGTATTTT.

This chain links TRBV29-1 with TRBJ2-1; D ambiguous. V lost 4 bases, J lost 4 bases, and 11 bases lay in between. This CDR3 has 13 residues. In germline, CDR1 is SQVTM, CDR2 ANQGSEA. CDR3 residues: CSVGLLGYNEQFF. CDR3 coding DNA: TGCAGCGTTGGGCTCCTAGGGTACAATGAGCAGTTCTTC.

This chain links TRBV20-1 with TRBJ1-5; TRBD1 aligns across 10 bases. V lost 5 bases and J lost 10; bases outside the gene matches: 5. The CDR3 is made up of 12 amino acids. CDR1 is DFQATT and CDR2 is SNEGSKA in the germline V gene (reference sequence). CDR3 coding DNA: TGCAGTGCTGGCGACAGGGGGCAACCCCAGCATTTT. Its translation is CSAGDRGQPQHF.

This clonotype appeared once. This probably arose from a read error, given a far larger clone one base away. V gene TRBV20-1 combines with J gene TRBJ2-1; 10 bases match TRBD2. The V gene's germline CDR1 is DFQATT and CDR2 SNEGSKA (reference sequence). CDR3 size: 14 residues. The CDR3 loop is CSARSGGSYDEQFF. The CDR3 bases are TGCAGTGCTCGTAGCGGGGGGTCCTACGATGAGCAGTTCTTC.

This clonotype was detected many times. The junction shows a germline mismatch at one end, possibly a read error. The chain carries TRBV7-2 and TRBJ2-6, with D unresolved. The CDR3 has 17 amino acids. Germline CDR1 SGHTA, CDR2 FQGNSA. The CDR3 reads CASSLGRIGSGSNVLTF. As DNA, the CDR3 is TGTGCCAGCAGCTTAGGCAGGATTGGATCTGGGTCCAACGTCCTGACTTTC. The full variable domain, rest sourced from reference TRBV7-2 and TRBJ2-6, is GAGVSQSPSNKVTEKGKDVELRCDPISGHTALYWYRQSLGQGLEFLIYFQGNSAPDKSGLPSDRFSAERTGGSVSTLTIQRTQQEDSAVYLCASSLGRIGSGSNVLTFGAGSRLTVL.